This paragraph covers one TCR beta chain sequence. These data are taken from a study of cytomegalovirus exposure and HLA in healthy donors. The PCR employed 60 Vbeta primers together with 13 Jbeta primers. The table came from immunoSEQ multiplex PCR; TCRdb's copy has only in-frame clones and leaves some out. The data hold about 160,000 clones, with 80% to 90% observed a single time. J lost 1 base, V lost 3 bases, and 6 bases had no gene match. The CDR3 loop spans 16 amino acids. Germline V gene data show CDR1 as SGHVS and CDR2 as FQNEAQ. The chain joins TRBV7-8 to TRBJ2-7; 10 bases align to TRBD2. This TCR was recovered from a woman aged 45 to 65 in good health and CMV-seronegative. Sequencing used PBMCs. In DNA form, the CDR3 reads TGTGCCAGCAGCTTGGGGGCTAGCGGGGGATCCTACGAGCAGTACTTC. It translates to CASSLGASGGSYEQYF. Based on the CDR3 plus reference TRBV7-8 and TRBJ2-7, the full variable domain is GAGVSQSPRYKVAKRGQDVALRCDPISGHVSLFWYQQALGQGPEFLTYFQNEAQLDKSGLPSDRFFAERPEGSVSTLKIQRTQQEDSAVYLCASSLGASGGSYEQYFGPGTRLTVT.